The present T cell receptor beta chain was sequenced within a study of early T cells in non-severe SARS-CoV-2 infection. This clonotype is classed as medium-sized. The CDR3 covers 14 residues. The germline CDR1 and CDR2 sequences are LGHDT and YNNKEL (reference sequence). The V gene lost 4 bases and the J gene lost 5 bases, with 15 bases spanning the gap. In TCRdb, the 5' RACE reads were re-called with MiXCR into one record per CDR3 protein. The repertoire holds tens of thousands of distinct CDR3 sequences, roughly 18% seen once, with about 8.4% in the top ten. This clonotype was sampled from an adult who was a healthcare worker with PCR-confirmed SARS-CoV-2 infection or an uninfected control (not recorded which). The V and J genes are TRBV3-1 and TRBJ2-7; TRBD2 is a possible D gene (6 bases). Sequenced material: whole blood, taken at baseline. The CDR3 spells CASSPRRVFDEQYF. The DNA of the CDR3 is TGTGCCAGCAGCCCCCGGAGGGTTTTCGACGAGCAGTACTTC.